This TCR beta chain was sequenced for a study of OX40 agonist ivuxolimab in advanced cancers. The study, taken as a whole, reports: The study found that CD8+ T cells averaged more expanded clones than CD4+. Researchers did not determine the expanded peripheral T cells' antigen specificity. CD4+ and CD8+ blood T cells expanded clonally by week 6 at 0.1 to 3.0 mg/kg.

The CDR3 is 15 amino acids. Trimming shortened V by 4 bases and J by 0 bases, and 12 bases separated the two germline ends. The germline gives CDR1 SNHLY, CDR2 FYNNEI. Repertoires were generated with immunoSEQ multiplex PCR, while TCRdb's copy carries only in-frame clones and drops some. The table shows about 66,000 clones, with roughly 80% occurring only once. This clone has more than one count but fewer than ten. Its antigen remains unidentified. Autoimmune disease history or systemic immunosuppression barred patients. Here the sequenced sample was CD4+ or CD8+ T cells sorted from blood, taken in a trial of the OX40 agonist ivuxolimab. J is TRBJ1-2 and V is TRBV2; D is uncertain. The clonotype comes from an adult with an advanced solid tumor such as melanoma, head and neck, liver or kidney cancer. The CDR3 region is CASSGQAFSNYGYTF. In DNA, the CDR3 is TGTGCCAGCAGTGGGCAGGCCTTCTCTAACTATGGCTACACCTTC.